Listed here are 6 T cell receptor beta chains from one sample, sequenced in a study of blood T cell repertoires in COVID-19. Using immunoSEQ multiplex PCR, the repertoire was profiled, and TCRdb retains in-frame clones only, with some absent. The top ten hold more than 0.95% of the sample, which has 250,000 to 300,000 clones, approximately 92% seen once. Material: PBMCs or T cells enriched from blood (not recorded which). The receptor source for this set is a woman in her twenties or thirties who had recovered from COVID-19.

The CDR3 sequence: CAISEGGLGHTQYF. The CDR3 nucleotides are TGTGCCATCAGTGAGGGAGGGTTAGGCCATACGCAGTATTTT. This chain joins TRBV10-3 and TRBJ2-3, with D possibly being TRBD2 (6 bases). Trimming removed 2 bases at V and 7 bases at J, with 13 bases between. The germline CDR1 and CDR2 sequences are ENHRY and SYGVKD. There are 14 residues in the CDR3.

CDR3 sequence (DNA): TGTGCCTGGGCCGGGACAGGGGTCTATGGCTACACCTTC. Amino acids: CAWAGTGVYGYTF. The chain couples TRBV30 to TRBJ1-2, with 10 positions matching TRBD1. The CDR3 loop spans 13 amino acids. V lost 5 bases, J lost 4 bases, and 4 bases stayed unmatched. Germline values: CDR1 GTSNPN, CDR2 SVGIG (reference sequence).

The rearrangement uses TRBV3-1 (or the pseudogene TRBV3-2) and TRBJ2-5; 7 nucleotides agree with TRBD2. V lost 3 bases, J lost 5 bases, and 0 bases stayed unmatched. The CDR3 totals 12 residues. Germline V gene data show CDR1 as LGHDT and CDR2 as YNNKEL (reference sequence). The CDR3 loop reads CASSHGGETQYF. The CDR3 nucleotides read TGTGCCAGCAGCCACGGGGGGGAGACCCAGTACTTC.

CDR3 loop: CASSLVRSTDTQYF. CDR3 nucleotide sequence: TGTGCCAGCAGCTTGGTGAGGTCCACGGATACGCAGTATTTT. J is TRBJ2-3 and V is TRBV5-8, with unresolved D. Germline CDR1 reads SGHTS; CDR2 reads YDEGEE. V lost 0 bases and J lost 6, with 11 bases in between. The CDR3 length is 14 residues.

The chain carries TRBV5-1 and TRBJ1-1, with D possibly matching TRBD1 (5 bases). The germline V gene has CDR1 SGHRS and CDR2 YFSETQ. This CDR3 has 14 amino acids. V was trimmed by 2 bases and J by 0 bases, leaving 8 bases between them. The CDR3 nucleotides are TGCGCCAGCAGCTTCCGGGGGATGAACACTGAAGCTTTCTTT. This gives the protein CASSFRGMNTEAFF.

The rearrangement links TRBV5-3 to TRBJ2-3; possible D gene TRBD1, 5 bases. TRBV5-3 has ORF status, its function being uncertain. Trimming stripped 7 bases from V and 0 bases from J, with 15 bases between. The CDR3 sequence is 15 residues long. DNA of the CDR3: TGTGCCAGAGCTCTGGACACCGATAGCACAGATACGCAGTATTTT. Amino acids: CARALDTDSTDTQYF.